The rows below give T cell receptor beta chains drawn from one sample of a study of beta chain features in type 1 diabetes. The repertoire was sequenced with immunoSEQ multiplex PCR; TCRdb's copy has only in-frame clones and lacks some. The table lists 330,000 or so clones, about 14% of them singletons. The specimen was central memory CD4+ T cells from blood. These receptors all stem from a man aged 30-40 years in good health. CDR3s include the opening cysteine and the closing phenylalanine or tryptophan. The D gene is left open where the match is weak. Some rows have no size entry. The others give once, few or many, or a class for an expanded clone.

V	J	size	D	DNA	CDR3
TRBV19	TRBJ1-1	few	-	TGTGCCAGTAGTACTCCCCATGGGAGCCTAAACACTGAAGCTTTCTTT	CASSTPHGSLNTEAFF
TRBV11-2	TRBJ1-6	few	-	TGTGCCAGCAGCGACAATTACAATTCACCCCTCCACTTT	CASSDNYNSPLHF
TRBV7-2	TRBJ2-3	few	-	TGTGCCAGCAGTAAACAGGGTGATACGCAGTATTTT	CASSKQGDTQYF
TRBV7-7	TRBJ2-1	few	TRBD1	TGTGCCAGCAGCGGCGACAGGGGCAATGAGCAGTTCTTC	CASSGDRGNEQFF
TRBV7-2	TRBJ2-3	-	-	TGTGCCAGCAGTAAAACCCGGAGCACAGATACGCAGTATTTT	CASSKTRSTDTQYF
TRBV2	TRBJ2-3	few	-	TGTGCCAGCAGTGAAAGGGCGGGAGATACGCAGTATTTT	CASSERAGDTQYF
TRBV27	TRBJ2-1	few	TRBD2	TGTGCCAGCAGTCGCCCTAGCGGGGTTTCCGATGAGCAGTTCTTC	CASSRPSGVSDEQFF
TRBV15	TRBJ2-2	-	-	TGTGCCACCAGCAGAGATGGGCGTGGGTCCACCGGGGAGCTGTTTTTT	CATSRDGRGSTGELFF
TRBV5-4	TRBJ1-1	few	-	TGTGCCAGCAGCTTTCAGGGGTTGGGTACTGAAGCTTTCTTT	CASSFQGLGTEAFF
TRBV7-2	TRBJ1-5	-	-	TGTGCCAGCAGCCCCACGGCAGTTAGCAATCAGCCCCAGCATTTT	CASSPTAVSNQPQHF
TRBV7-2	TRBJ2-7	few	TRBD2	TGTGCCAGCAGTTCGGAGCGGGGCTTCGAGCAGTACTTC	CASSSERGFEQYF
TRBV29-1	TRBJ2-3	few	-	TGCAGCGTCGGCACCAGGTTAGTCGGCGCAGATACGCAGTATTTT	CSVGTRLVGADTQYF
TRBV5-4	TRBJ2-5	many	-	TGTGCCAGCAGCTTGGGGATGGGGGAGACCCAGTACTTC	CASSLGMGETQYF
TRBV4-1	TRBJ1-6	-	TRBD1	TGCGCCAGCAGCCAGACAGGGAGTAATAATTCACCCCTCCACTTT	CASSQTGSNNSPLHF
TRBV10-2	TRBJ2-1	few	TRBD2	TGCGCCACCAGGTGGCAGCGGGGGGGTTCCAATGAGCAGTTCTTC	CATRWQRGGSNEQFF
TRBV5-6	TRBJ2-3	-	TRBD2	TGTGCCAGCAGCCGGGAGGGCTGGGTCACAGATACGCAGTATTTT	CASSREGWVTDTQYF